The 31 T cell receptor beta chains reported below all come from one sample, sequenced in a study of T cells in women clearing cervical HPV infection. Only in-frame clones appear in the TCRdb table, and some are missing; sequencing was by immunoSEQ multiplex PCR. The specimen's table records around 22,000 clones. Sequencing was performed on blood buffy coat. The receptors originated from a woman aged 18 to 75 with a cervical HPV16 infection that either progressed to CIN3+ or cleared (not recorded which).

Of note for this clone: The CDR3 end is not reached by the read, which stops 3 residues before it; the germline J gene fills it in. The J gene is TRBJ2-2, the V gene TRBV7-3, with D possibly matching TRBD1 (6 bases). This CDR3 contains 16 residues. Looked up from germline, CDR1 is SGHTA and CDR2 is FQGTGA. Trimming shortened V by 1 base and J by 1 base, and 10 bases separated the two germline ends. CDR3 sequence reads: CASSLNRRGNTGELFF. The part of the CDR3 DNA that was read is TGTGCCAGCAGCTTAAATCGCAGGGGGAACACCGGGGAG.

Incomplete CDR3 DNA: TGTGCCAGCAGTGAAGACGGTCGAGATACG. It specifies CASSEDGRDT. The full CDR3 reads CASSEDGRDTQYF. The rearrangement links TRBV2 to TRBJ2-3; unclear D gene. The read ends 3 residues early relative to the CDR3; the germline J gene fills the gap. The CDR3 length is 13 residues. Germline V gene sequence: CDR1 SNHLY, CDR2 FYNNEI. Trimming left V 1 base short and J 5 bases short, with 7 bases between.

In regard to this clone: The missing CDR3 end, 3 residues past where the read stops, is filled in from the germline J gene. The chain carries TRBV27 and TRBJ2-5; 11 nucleotides agree with TRBD2. Germline trimming cut 6 bases from V and 2 bases from J; bases unmatched to any gene: 2. CDR1 and CDR2 (germline): MNHEY, SMNVEV (reference sequence). This CDR3 region has 14 residues. The CDR3 here is CASRGLAGQETQYF. The sequenced CDR3 bases are TGTGCCAGCAGAGGACTAGCGGGTCAAGAGACC.

With regard to this clone: The CDR3 end lies 3 residues beyond the end of the read and is filled in from the germline J gene. The J gene is TRBJ2-1, the V gene TRBV5-1, with D possibly matching TRBD2 (5 bases). From germline, CDR1 is SGHRS and CDR2 YFSETQ. This CDR3 region has 13 residues. The V end lost 4 bases, the J end lost 8 bases, and 13 bases lay between the germline ends. The CDR3 bases that were read are TGCGCCAGCAGCAGAACTCGGGGTTATGAG. The encoded protein is CASSRTRGYE. In full, the CDR3 reads CASSRTRGYEQFF.

With respect to this clone: The CDR3 end falls 3 residues outside the read, so it is completed with the germline J gene. The rearrangement links TRBV5-1 to TRBJ1-2; D may be TRBD1 (5 bases). The CDR3 contains 15 residues. Germline assignment: CDR1 SGHRS and CDR2 YFSETQ. CDR3 DNA (partial): TGCGCCAGCAGCCCGACGAGGGGCGCGTCAGGGGGC. Translated, it gives CASSPTRGASGG. The entire CDR3 protein is CASSPTRGASGGYTF.

Comments on this clone: The read comes to an end 3 residues before the CDR3 does, leaving the germline J gene to fill in the end. The chain joins TRBV20-1 to TRBJ2-1; perhaps TRBD2 as D (5 bases). The CDR3 is 15 amino acids. V lost 0 bases to trimming and J lost 1 base, with 10 bases between them. Germline CDR1 DFQATT, CDR2 SNEGSKA (reference sequence). The CDR3: CSARDRTGSYNEQFF. Incomplete CDR3 DNA: TGCAGTGCTAGAGATCGAACGGGGTCCTACAATGAG.

On this clone itself: The read stops 3 residues short of the end of the CDR3; the missing end is completed from the germline J gene. The rearrangement joins TRBV20-1 to TRBJ1-1; 7 bases agree with TRBD1. CDR3 length: 12 amino acids. Per germline, CDR1 DFQATT and CDR2 SNEGSKA (reference sequence). The CDR3 is CSARPLRQGAFF. Partial CDR3 DNA: TGCAGTGCTAGACCCTTAAGACAGGGA.

For this clone: The read finishes 3 residues shy of the CDR3 end, and the germline J gene is used to complete it. V usage is TRBV7-9 and J usage is TRBJ2-7; 8 bases fit TRBD2. CDR1 and CDR2 (germline): SEHNR, FQNEAQ (reference sequence). The CDR3 length is 14 residues. V lost 0 bases, J lost 3 bases, and 1 base stayed unmatched. The sequenced part of the CDR3 DNA is TGTGCCAGCAGCTTAGCTAGCGGGATCTACGAG. Protein product: CASSLASGIYE. The full-length CDR3 reads as CASSLASGIYEQYF.

Concerning this clone itself: The read gets to within 3 residues of the CDR3 end, and the germline J gene fills in the rest. The chain couples TRBV29-1 to TRBJ2-3; 13 bases map to TRBD2. Germline-derived CDR1 and CDR2 are SQVTM and ANQGSEA. This CDR3 contains 14 residues. With 4 bases clipped from V and 4 bases from J, the junction kept 2 bases outside the gene matches. CDR3 sequence: CSVGTSGGADTQYF. CDR3 bases read: TGCAGCGTTGGGACTAGCGGGGGCGCAGATACG.

Regarding this clone: The read ends 3 residues shy of where the CDR3 ends; the end is completed using the germline J gene. The chain recombines TRBV19 with TRBJ2-1, with 9 bases that match TRBD2. This CDR3 is built from 15 residues. V was clipped by 6 bases and J by 4 bases; unmatched bases: 7. Germline CDR1 LNHDA, CDR2 SQIVND (reference sequence). CDR3 DNA, as far as it was read: TGTGCCAGTAGGCCGAGGCGGGGGGGATACAATGAG. Protein product: CASRPRRGGYNE. The full CDR3 reads CASRPRRGGYNEQFF.

A note on this clone: The read is 3 residues too short to cover the CDR3 end, so that end is filled in from the germline J gene. The chain is built from TRBV2 and TRBJ1-5, with TRBD1 matching over 8 bases. Per germline, CDR1 SNHLY and CDR2 FYNNEI. V shed 3 bases, J shed 6 bases, and the junction held 4 bases outside the gene matches. The CDR3 length is 14 residues. The sequenced CDR3 bases are TGTGCCAGCAGTGAGGGTACAGGGGGTCAGCCC. This sequence encodes CASSEGTGGQP. The whole CDR3 region reads CASSEGTGGQPQHF.

With regard to this clone: The read ends 3 residues before the CDR3 terminus; that terminus is restored from the germline J gene. The gene calls are TRBV5-4 and TRBJ2-3; D gene uncertain. Looked up from germline, CDR1 is SGHNT and CDR2 is YYREEE (reference sequence). The CDR3 is 16 residues long. With 0 bases removed from V and 1 base from J, the gap between germline ends came to 12 bases. CDR3 region: CASSLGAPVGTDTQYF. CDR3 DNA (partial): TGTGCCAGCAGCTTGGGAGCCCCGGTTGGCACAGATACG. The full variable domain, rest sourced from reference TRBV5-4 and TRBJ2-3, is ETGVTQSPTHLIKTRGQQVTLRCSSQSGHNTVSWYQQALGQGPQFIFQYYREEENGRGNFPPRFSGLQFPNYSSELNVNALELDDSALYLCASSLGAPVGTDTQYFGPGTRLTVL.

A word on this clone: The read comes to an end 3 residues before the CDR3 does, leaving the germline J gene to fill in the end. The gene calls are TRBV6-4 and TRBJ1-2; possibly TRBD1 for D (6 bases). Germline V gene data show CDR1 as MRHNA and CDR2 as SNTAGT. The CDR3 sequence is 15 residues long. Partial CDR3 DNA: TGTGCCAGCAGCGAGGCCAGCGGGGGGGCAGATACC. Encoded protein: CASSEASGGADT. The complete CDR3 sequence is CASSEASGGADTYTF.

The CDR3 here is CASSEGLAVTYEQYF. The CDR3 DNA, read in part, is TGTGCCAGCAGTGAAGGACTAGCGGTTACCTACGAG. The chain uses TRBV6-1 and TRBJ2-7; 9 bases line up with TRBD2. The read terminates 3 residues ahead of where the CDR3 ends, so the germline J gene completes it. From germline, CDR1 is MNHNS and CDR2 SASEGT. V trimming: 1 base; J trimming: 2 bases; junction bases outside the gene matches: 3. The CDR3 length is 15 residues.

As regards this clone: Sequencing ends 3 residues short of the CDR3 end; the germline J gene provides the rest. The chain employs TRBV19 and TRBJ2-3; perhaps TRBD1 as D (5 bases). The V gene lost 2 bases and the J gene lost 6 bases, with 9 bases spanning the gap. The length of the CDR3 is 13 residues. The V gene's germline CDR1 is LNHDA and CDR2 SQIVND (reference sequence). The covered CDR3 bases are TGTGCCAGTAGTATACAGGGTACGGATACG. This translates into CASSIQGTDT. The whole CDR3 region reads CASSIQGTDTQYF.

With regard to this clone: The CDR3 extends 3 residues past the end of the read, so its final part is completed from the germline J gene. V and J are TRBV5-6 and TRBJ1-5; no firm D call. V lost 0 bases, J lost 0 bases, and 7 bases lay in between. The CDR3 covers 15 residues. Germline CDR1 is SGHDT and CDR2 is YYEEEE. The CDR3 reads CASSLGGISNQPQHF. The sequenced part of the CDR3 DNA is TGTGCCAGCAGCTTGGGCGGGATTAGCAATCAGCCC.

To note about this clone: The read terminates 3 residues before the CDR3 end, so the remaining end is supplied by the germline J gene. The rearrangement links TRBV7-2 to TRBJ2-1; TRBD2 aligns across 11 bases. Germline V gene data show CDR1 as SGHTA and CDR2 as FQGNSA. V dropped 8 bases and J dropped 4; count of bases not matched to a gene: 7. The CDR3 runs 15 residues. The sequenced CDR3 bases are TGTGCCAGCTCCCCGGGACTAGCGGAGTACAATGAG. Translated, it gives CASSPGLAEYNE. The whole CDR3 protein reads CASSPGLAEYNEQFF.

Notes on this clone: Read data end 3 residues before the CDR3 end; the end is taken from the germline J gene. The chain combines TRBV7-3 with TRBJ2-3, with no clear D. Germline CDR1 reads SGHTA; CDR2 reads FQGTGA. The CDR3 extends over 16 amino acids. Deletions cut 1 base from V and 0 bases from J, with 11 bases between. The CDR3 sequence is CASSLMGRISTDTQYF. CDR3 bases read: TGTGCCAGCAGCTTAATGGGCAGGATTAGCACAGATACG.

CDR3 amino acids: CASSLLWTKETQYF. CDR3 DNA, as far as it was read: TGTGCCAGCAGCTTATTGTGGACTAAAGAGACC. The rearrangement joins TRBV7-9 to TRBJ2-5; tentatively, D is TRBD2 (6 bases). Read data end 3 residues before the CDR3 end; the end is taken from the germline J gene. From germline, CDR1 is SEHNR and CDR2 FQNEAQ (reference sequence). This CDR3 has 14 residues. V shed 2 bases and J shed 3 bases, with 10 bases lying between them.

The sequenced part of the CDR3 DNA is TGTGCCTGGAGTGTGGACACCTCCTACGAG. As protein: CAWSVDTSYE. The whole CDR3 protein is CAWSVDTSYEQYF. This chain links TRBV30 with TRBJ2-7; weak D call: TRBD1 (5 bases). Coverage ceases 3 residues before the CDR3 finishes, and the germline J gene fills in the end. Germline assignment: CDR1 GTSNPN and CDR2 SVGIG (reference sequence). V lost 0 bases and J lost 0, with 6 bases in between. The CDR3 runs to 13 residues.

On this clone itself: Sequencing ends 3 residues short of the CDR3 end; the germline J gene provides the rest. The chain carries TRBV7-2 and TRBJ2-1; no reliable D call. CDR1 and CDR2 from the germline V gene are SGHTA and FQGNSA. The V and J ends lost 5 bases and 8 bases respectively, with 19 bases between them. The CDR3 is 15 amino acids. Here the CDR3 reads CASSPAGSLRHEQFF. Partial CDR3 DNA: TGTGCCAGCAGCCCCGCCGGGTCCCTTCGCCATGAG.

To note about this clone: The CDR3 end falls 3 residues outside the read, so it is completed with the germline J gene. V usage is TRBV4-1 and J usage is TRBJ1-2; D is ambiguous. Germline assignment: CDR1 MGHRA and CDR2 YSYEKL. V lost 0 bases to trimming and J lost 3 bases, with 14 bases between them. This CDR3 contains 16 residues. The sequenced CDR3 bases are TGCGCCAGCAGCCAAGAAACGGGGTCGGGAGACTATGGC. Its protein is CASSQETGSGDYG. The full CDR3 reads CASSQETGSGDYGYTF.

The part of the CDR3 DNA that was read is TGTGCCAGCAGTTACGCGAGGACAGGCTCTCGTGAG. Residues: CASSYARTGSRE. The complete CDR3 reads CASSYARTGSREQFF. This chain connects TRBV6-2 or TRBV6-3 to TRBJ2-1; 7 bases are a match to TRBD1. Read data end 3 residues before the CDR3 end; the end is taken from the germline J gene. Germline V CDR1 and CDR2: MNHEY, SVGEGT. This CDR3 contains 15 residues. Trimming cost V 2 bases and J 9 bases; bases outside gene matches: 10.

With respect to this clone: The read comes to an end 3 residues before the CDR3 does, leaving the germline J gene to fill in the end. The chain recombines TRBV7-3 with TRBJ2-1; 7 nucleotides line up with TRBD2. The J segment lost 7 bases and the V segment lost 0 bases, leaving 6 bases of the junction unmatched. CDR3 length: 15 residues. CDR1 is SGHTA and CDR2 is FQGTGA in the germline V gene. Partial CDR3 DNA: TGTGCCAGCAGCTTAACCGGGGCCGGGGGGAATGAG. The encoded protein is CASSLTGAGGNE. The entire CDR3 is CASSLTGAGGNEQFF.

A note on this clone: At the DNA level, this CDR3 is encoded by other sequences in the same sample as well. CDR3 DNA (partial): TGTGCCAGCTCACCCGGACAGAACTATGGC. The encoded protein is CASSPGQNYG. The complete CDR3 sequence is CASSPGQNYGYTF. The chain carries TRBV18 and TRBJ1-2, with D perhaps matching TRBD1 (6 bases). The DNA ends 3 residues before the CDR3 does, and the rest of the CDR3 is filled in from the germline J gene. Per the germline V gene, CDR1 is KGHSH and CDR2 is LQKENI. The CDR3 is made up of 13 amino acids. V gave up 3 bases and J gave up 2 bases, with 7 bases separating them.

In regard to this clone: The same CDR3 is also encoded by other DNA sequences in this sample. CDR3 region: CASSLDRGFQETQYF. Incomplete CDR3 DNA: TGTGCCAGCAGCTTAGACAGGGGTTTTCAAGAGACC. The chain carries TRBV7-9 and TRBJ2-5, with 7 bases fitting TRBD1. The sequenced fragment ends 3 residues before the CDR3 boundary, so the rest is inferred from the germline J gene. Germline assignment: CDR1 SEHNR and CDR2 FQNEAQ (reference sequence). The CDR3 is made up of 15 amino acids. J was trimmed by 2 bases and V by 1 base; bases with no gene match: 4.

Regarding this clone: Sequencing ends 3 residues short of the CDR3 end; the germline J gene provides the rest. The chain carries TRBV19 and TRBJ2-1; D is ambiguous. The CDR3 length is 13 residues. V was pared by 11 bases and J by 8 bases, with 19 bases between. CDR1 is LNHDA and CDR2 is SQIVND in the germline V gene (reference sequence). The sequenced part of the CDR3 DNA is TGTGCCGGTACGGAGTTAGACATCGATGAG. Protein product: CAGTELDIDE. In full, the CDR3 is CAGTELDIDEQFF.

Details on this clone: The missing CDR3 end, 3 residues past where the read stops, is filled in from the germline J gene. The V and J genes are TRBV19 and TRBJ1-5; TRBD1 agrees at 11 bases. The ends lost 7 bases at V and 6 bases at J; junction bases unmatched: 2. Per the germline V gene, CDR1 is LNHDA and CDR2 is SQIVND (reference sequence). The CDR3 is made up of 13 amino acids. The part of the CDR3 DNA that was read is TGTGCCAGTATGGACAGGGGGCTTCAGCCC. This gives the protein CASMDRGLQP. The whole CDR3 reads CASMDRGLQPQHF.

A word on this clone: The read terminates 3 residues ahead of where the CDR3 ends, so the germline J gene completes it. The J gene is TRBJ2-5, the V gene TRBV10-2; perhaps TRBD1 as D (6 bases). V lost 11 bases and J lost 5, with 15 bases in between. CDR3 length equals 12 residues. Germline V gene lookup returns CDR1 WSHSY and CDR2 SAAADI. The CDR3 bases that were read are TGCGCCGGGGGCCAGGGGATGGAGACC. Encoded protein: CAGGQGMET. The complete CDR3 sequence is CAGGQGMETQYF.

A remark on this clone: The read halts 3 residues ahead of the CDR3 end, with the missing end drawn from the germline J gene. The chain employs TRBV7-3 and TRBJ2-3; tentatively, D is TRBD1 (6 bases). With 5 bases removed from V and 4 bases from J, the gap between germline ends came to 13 bases. The CDR3 loop spans 14 amino acids. From germline, CDR1 is SGHTA and CDR2 FQGTGA. CDR3: CASSPIDRPDTQYF. The sequenced CDR3 bases are TGTGCCAGCAGCCCCATTGACAGGCCAGATACG.

Note on this clone: Read data end 3 residues before the CDR3 end; the end is taken from the germline J gene. The V and J genes are TRBV5-1 and TRBJ1-1, with 8 bases identical to TRBD1. In germline, CDR1 is SGHRS, CDR2 YFSETQ. The V segment lost 1 base and the J segment 4 bases; nucleotides outside the gene matches: 3. The CDR3 has 14 amino acids. Incomplete CDR3 DNA: TGCGCCAGCAGCTTGCAGGGGGCGATCACTGAA. Translated: CASSLQGAITE. The full CDR3 reads CASSLQGAITEAFF.